Each of the 25 T cell receptor beta chains below was sequenced from the same sample in a study of radiation and T cells in renal cell carcinoma. The time point was: baseline pretreatment blood. Regarding treatment: 15 Gy SBRT to primary tumor, nephrectomy 4 weeks later. Using immunoSEQ multiplex PCR, the repertoire was profiled, and TCRdb retains in-frame clones only, with some absent. The sample records 150,000 or so clones, less than 90% being singletons. The source was blood, collected from a patient whose treatment included radiotherapy and nephrectomy. The receptors derive from a woman aged 70-85 years with renal cell carcinoma.

The rearrangement uses TRBV5-1 and TRBJ2-3, with D hard to call. Germline V gene lookup returns CDR1 SGHRS and CDR2 YFSETQ. CDR3 length: 15 amino acids. Trimming stripped 0 bases from V and 0 bases from J, with 8 bases between. CDR3 nucleotides: TGCGCCAGCAGCTTGGCGGCGGCTAGCACAGATACGCAGTATTTT. The encoded protein is CASSLAAASTDTQYF.

This chain joins TRBV7-8 and TRBJ2-1; TRBD1 aligns across 9 bases. CDR1 is SGHVS and CDR2 is FQNEAQ in the germline V gene. Unmatched junction bases numbered 11, after V lost 7 bases and J lost 10 bases. CDR3 length: 14 amino acids. The CDR3: CASTGDRVVAEQFF. CDR3 bases: TGTGCCAGCACCGGGGACAGGGTAGTGGCGGAGCAGTTCTTC.

This clone showed up just a few times. The gene calls are TRBV5-4 and TRBJ1-1; the D gene is possibly TRBD1 (5 bases). Trimming took 3 bases from V and 4 from J, leaving 16 bases between them. The germline V gene has CDR1 SGHNT and CDR2 YYREEE (reference sequence). The CDR3 length is 15 residues. CDR3 protein: CASSSSRVSGTEAFF. CDR3 coding DNA: TGTGCCAGCAGCTCTAGCAGGGTTTCGGGCACTGAAGCTTTCTTT. The variable domain in full, with the rest retrieved from reference TRBV5-4 and TRBJ1-1, is ETGVTQSPTHLIKTRGQQVTLRCSSQSGHNTVSWYQQALGQGPQFIFQYYREEENGRGNFPPRFSGLQFPNYSSELNVNALELDDSALYLCASSSSRVSGTEAFFGQGTRLTVV.

The rearrangement uses TRBV11-1 and TRBJ1-1; 9 bases are shared with TRBD1. This CDR3 has 14 amino acids. Trimming at V came to 3 bases and at J to 3 bases, leaving 2 bases not matched to a gene. CDR1 is SGHAT, CDR2 FQDESV, per germline (reference sequence). CDR3 region: CASSFGQGYTEAFF. The CDR3 DNA is TGTGCCAGCAGCTTCGGACAGGGGTACACTGAAGCTTTCTTT.

Written as DNA, the CDR3 is TGTGCCAGCAGCTACACCTCACCGGGGGAGCTGTTTTTT. It specifies CASSYTSPGELFF. V is TRBV5-4 and J is TRBJ2-2; D gene unclear. The CDR3 length is 13 residues. CDR1 SGHNT and CDR2 YYREEE come from the germline V gene (reference sequence). Trimming removed 3 bases from V and 8 bases from J, with 11 bases in between.

The sample holds a few counts of this clone. V gene TRBV30 combines with J gene TRBJ1-4, with 10 bases fitting TRBD1. The junction had 5 bases not matched to a gene; V was cut back by 0 bases and J by 7 bases. The CDR3 covers 15 residues. Germline values: CDR1 GTSNPN, CDR2 SVGIG (reference sequence). This chain's CDR3 is CAWSVFGTGVEKLFF. In nucleotides, the CDR3 is TGTGCCTGGAGTGTGTTTGGGACAGGGGTTGAAAAACTGTTTTTT.

This clone has just one count. The CDR3 coding sequence is TGTGCCAGCAGCTTAGCGCAGGCAGCTAGCAATCAGCCCCAGCATTTT. This sequence encodes CASSLAQAASNQPQHF. The chain carries TRBV7-2 and TRBJ1-5; D not resolved. The CDR3 extends over 16 amino acids. Germline loops: CDR1 SGHTA, CDR2 FQGNSA. The V and J ends lost 0 bases and 0 bases respectively, with 9 bases between them.

This clone was recorded once. The rearrangement links TRBV6-4 to TRBJ2-7; D may be TRBD2 (6 bases). With 6 bases removed from V and 2 bases from J, the gap between germline ends came to 17 bases. Per germline, CDR1 MRHNA and CDR2 SNTAGT. The CDR3 consists of 15 residues. CDR3 loop: CASRGTGTDTYEQYF. In DNA form, the CDR3 reads TGTGCCAGCAGGGGGACCGGGACTGATACCTACGAGCAGTACTTC.

The chain has TRBV5-5 and TRBJ2-2, with D perhaps TRBD2 (7 bases). Germline values: CDR1 SGHKS, CDR2 YYEKEE (reference sequence). There are 16 residues in the CDR3. Deletions cut 4 bases from V and 6 bases from J, with 19 bases between. CDR3 coding DNA: TGTGCCAGCAGCCGGGCGGGGGCAGACTGGCCCGGGGAGCTGTTTTTT. This codes for CASSRAGADWPGELFF.

The chain links TRBV5-1 to TRBJ1-6, with D possibly TRBD1 on 5 matching bases. Germline V lookup: CDR1 SGHRS, CDR2 YFSETQ. Trimming left V 1 base short and J 9 bases short, with 14 bases between. CDR3 size: 15 residues. CDR3 in amino acids: CASSLSQGGSSPLHF. The CDR3 nucleotides are TGCGCCAGCAGCTTGAGTCAGGGAGGCAGTTCACCCCTCCACTTT.

On this clone: A read error may account for a junction end that differs from germline. The chain employs TRBV7-7 and TRBJ2-6; unclear D gene. The CDR3 is made up of 14 amino acids. Germline V CDR1 and CDR2: SSHAT, FNYEAQ (reference sequence). CDR3 amino acids: CASSPQPGANVLTF. In nucleotides, the CDR3 is TGTGCTAGCAGCCCCCAACCTGGGGCCAACGTCCTGACTTTC.

The rearrangement uses TRBV19 and TRBJ2-3; D uncertain. The CDR3 length is 15 residues. Germline V gene lookup returns CDR1 LNHDA and CDR2 SQIVND (reference sequence). V gave up 3 bases and J gave up 6 bases, with 16 bases separating them. CDR3 residues: CASSISYSRRDTQYF. The CDR3 DNA reads as TGTGCCAGTAGTATTTCTTATTCTCGCAGGGATACGCAGTATTTT.

The gene calls are TRBV4-1 and TRBJ2-1; TRBD2 matches at 9 bases. Germline V gene sequence: CDR1 MGHRA, CDR2 YSYEKL. The CDR3 sequence is 15 residues long. Trimming at V came to 5 bases and at J to 5 bases, leaving 7 bases not matched to a gene. The CDR3 DNA is TGCGCCAGCAGCATGCGGGGGGGCATTAACAATGAGCAGTTCTTC. This sequence encodes CASSMRGGINNEQFF.

This chain links TRBV5-8 with TRBJ2-5; D perhaps matches TRBD1 (5 bases). V lost 3 bases and J lost 0, with 12 bases in between. The CDR3 runs to 15 residues. Germline-derived CDR1 and CDR2 are SGHTS and YDEGEE. The CDR3 is CASSSQALDQETQYF. DNA for the CDR3: TGTGCCAGCAGCTCACAGGCGCTGGACCAAGAGACCCAGTACTTC.

The gene calls are TRBV7-9 and TRBJ2-1, with TRBD2 matching over 9 bases. Per the germline V gene, CDR1 is SEHNR and CDR2 is FQNEAQ (reference sequence). Trimming cost V 8 bases and J 0 bases; bases outside gene matches: 14. This CDR3 has 18 amino acids. The chain's CDR3 is CASAFDFSGGSSYNEQFF. The CDR3 nucleotides read TGTGCCAGCGCGTTTGATTTTAGCGGGGGAAGCTCCTACAATGAGCAGTTCTTC.

CDR3 protein: CASTGQGEKLFF. CDR3 bases: TGTGCTTCCACGGGACAGGGGGAAAAACTGTTTTTT. The chain recombines TRBV30 with TRBJ1-4, with 10 positions matching TRBD1. Germline CDR1 and CDR2: GTSNPN and SVGIG (reference sequence). The length of the CDR3 is 12 residues.

The gene calls are TRBV14 and TRBJ2-5, with a possible D match to TRBD1 (6 bases). The CDR3 runs to 14 residues. The V end was cut by 0 bases, the J end by 4 bases, with 9 bases between. Germline V gene sequence: CDR1 SGHDN, CDR2 FVKESK. The CDR3, as DNA: TGTGCCAGCAGCCAAGAAACAGGGCGAGAGACCCAGTACTTC. This gives the protein CASSQETGRETQYF.

The chain couples TRBV4-1 to TRBJ1-1, with D maybe TRBD1 (6 bases). The length of the CDR3 is 19 residues. V was shortened by 4 bases and J by 0 bases, with 24 bases between the two germline ends. CDR1 and CDR2 (germline): MGHRA, YSYEKL. The CDR3 spells CASSRTVGEGGFMNTEAFF. The DNA of the CDR3 is TGCGCCAGCAGCCGGACCGTCGGGGAGGGGGGATTCATGAACACTGAAGCTTTCTTT.

The chain couples TRBV9 to TRBJ2-7, with D tentatively TRBD1 (6 bases). This CDR3 has 14 amino acids. From germline, CDR1 is SGDLS and CDR2 YYNGEE. Between the trimmed V and J ends, which lost 0 bases and 0 bases, there was a span of 7 bases. The CDR3 DNA follows: TGTGCCAGCAGCGTAGTAGGGGGCTCCTACGAGCAGTACTTC. Translating gives CASSVVGGSYEQYF.

J is TRBJ1-5 and V is TRBV7-2; no clear D gene. The CDR3 totals 14 residues. Germline V gives CDR1 SGHTA, CDR2 FQGNSA. Trimming removed 4 bases from V and 7 bases from J, with 14 bases in between. CDR3 DNA: TGTGCCAGCAGCTACGCAGGAACAAGGCAGCCCCAGCATTTT. Its translation is CASSYAGTRQPQHF. Full variable domain (outside the CDR3, taken from reference TRBV7-2 and TRBJ1-5): GAGVSQSPSNKVTEKGKDVELRCDPISGHTALYWYRQSLGQGLEFLIYFQGNSAPDKSGLPSDRFSAERTGGSVSTLTIQRTQQEDSAVYLCASSYAGTRQPQHFGDGTRLSIL.

A single count supports this clone. This CDR3 is CASSDSGDRDSGYTF. The CDR3 coding sequence is TGTGCCAGCAGTGACTCGGGGGACAGGGATAGCGGCTACACCTTC. This chain links TRBV6-4 with TRBJ1-2; 9 nucleotides align to TRBD1. Germline CDR1 and CDR2: MRHNA and SNTAGT. The CDR3 is 15 amino acids. The V segment lost 0 bases and the J segment 8 bases; nucleotides outside the gene matches: 7.

This clone has only one observation. The V gene is TRBV7-2, the J gene TRBJ2-3; 8 bases match TRBD2. Trimming at V came to 3 bases and at J to 6 bases, leaving 8 bases not matched to a gene. CDR1 is SGHTA and CDR2 is FQGNSA in the germline V gene. CDR3 length: 15 residues. The CDR3 reads CASSFDGGAGDTQYF. Written as DNA, the CDR3 is TGTGCCAGCAGCTTCGACGGGGGGGCCGGCGATACGCAGTATTTT.

CDR3 in DNA: TGTGCCAGCAGCAACCCGGGGTACTATCAGCCCCAGCATTTT. Residues: CASSNPGYYQPQHF. This chain connects TRBV21-1 to TRBJ1-5. TRBV21-1 is designated a pseudogene. This CDR3 has 14 amino acids.

The chain recombines TRBV29-1 with TRBJ1-3; D gene unclear. V was shortened by 4 bases and J by 0 bases, with 10 bases between the two germline ends. CDR3 length equals 14 residues. The germline gives CDR1 SQVTM, CDR2 ANQGSEA. The CDR3, as DNA: TGCAGCGTTGTAGGGTCCCACTCTGGAAACACCATATATTTT. This gives the protein CSVVGSHSGNTIYF.

The chain combines TRBV4-1 with TRBJ1-5; D uncertain. V was trimmed by 1 base and J by 2 bases, leaving 9 bases between them. The V gene's germline CDR1 is MGHRA and CDR2 YSYEKL. The CDR3 spans 15 residues. The DNA of the CDR3 is TGCGCCAGCAGCCAAGTAGAGGGCGGCAATCAGCCCCAGCATTTT. The encoded protein is CASSQVEGGNQPQHF.